In its sample, the clone carrying this T cell receptor beta chain was seen once. The CDR3 totals 14 residues. Between the trimmed V and J ends, which lost 0 bases and 5 bases, there was a span of 8 bases. The germline V gene has CDR1 KGHSH and CDR2 LQKENI. The sample comes from a study of blood T cell repertoires in COVID-19. Study background: COVID-19 samples from acute and convalescent phases originated in the United States, Italy and Spain. Sources were T cells, B-cell-depleted T cells, or PBMCs; the material itself was cDNA or gDNA.

Original processing methods: Researchers report that nucleated cell counts were estimated from reference gene primer amplification. Sequenced by immunoSEQ multiplex PCR; TCRdb stores in-frame clones only, minus some. The DNA gave D and trimming, while V, J and clone size come from that table. The sample has roughly 55,000 clones; roughly 91% are singletons. The sequenced material came from peripheral blood. The sequence was obtained from a man between 45 and 60 years old with active COVID-19. The V and J genes are TRBV18 and TRBJ2-1; possibly TRBD2 for D (5 bases). DNA for the CDR3: TGTGCCAGCTCACCACCGAGCGGAGACAATGAGCAGTTCTTC. Translating it yields CASSPPSGDNEQFF.